Listed below are T cell receptor beta chains from one sample, sequenced in a study of T cells in Graves' hyperthyroidism and ophthalmopathy. MiXCR, run by TCRdb on the multiplex PCR reads, gives a single entry per CDR3 protein. The data hold around 580,000 distinct CDR3 sequences, with over 15% observed a single time. Sample: blood. The source of these receptors is a woman aged 18 to 35 with Graves' hyperthyroidism. Each CDR3 is given without its conserved first and last residue.

j_call	v_call	cdr3_aa
TRBJ2-5	TRBV27	ASSPRGPAGETQY
TRBJ2-1	TRBV10-3	AISERPSDSYNEQF
TRBJ2-2	TRBV5-1	ASSFDRGNTGELF
TRBJ1-3	TRBV6-5	ASSYSRQGYTIY
TRBJ1-1	TRBV7-2	ASSNLQGAGWTEAF
TRBJ1-1	TRBV6-2/TRBV6-3	ASSYWGINTEAF
TRBJ2-5	TRBV20-1	SARDVLGEETQY
TRBJ2-2	TRBV19	ASSSRTGWHGELF
TRBJ1-1	TRBV12-5	ASGLAPKDGANLEAF
TRBJ1-6	TRBV12-3/TRBV12-4	ASSLYHNSPLH
TRBJ2-5	TRBV18	ASSPRGSGETQY
TRBJ2-2	TRBV5-1	ASYQGNTGELF
TRBJ1-1	TRBV6-5	ASSYSAGARAPGTEAF
TRBJ1-6	TRBV20-1	SAAVTVGSPLH
TRBJ2-2	TRBV27	ASSPSWRQNTGELF
TRBJ2-7	TRBV15	ATSRDLTGGINEQY
TRBJ2-5	TRBV29-1	SVAGGPALGGETQY
TRBJ2-6	TRBV5-4	ASSLERTGANVLT
TRBJ2-2	TRBV10-3	AISPRTGANTGELF
TRBJ2-7	TRBV6-2/TRBV6-3	ASLTGPSYEQY
TRBJ1-1	TRBV28	ASSLRGFNTEAF
TRBJ1-1	TRBV2	ASGYRGNTEAF
TRBJ1-3	TRBV13	ASSSQGIGNTIY
TRBJ2-2	TRBV20-1	SARRGRVTGELF
TRBJ2-7	TRBV10-2	ASSETLAGGISSYEQY
TRBJ2-2	TRBV6-2/TRBV6-3	ASSYRPWLAGRNTGELF
TRBJ1-3	TRBV30	AWSYPTGNTIY
TRBJ2-3	TRBV7-2	ASSLPKGSTDTQY
TRBJ1-5	TRBV10-2	ASSGGQNNQPQH
TRBJ1-5	TRBV4-2	ASSQGLLSSNQPQH
TRBJ2-3	TRBV14	ASSPRSGRGFADTQY
TRBJ2-3	TRBV20-1	SAGLADTQY
TRBJ1-2	TRBV6-1	ASHPGPPIHGYT
TRBJ2-5	TRBV6-1	ASSSPVETQY
TRBJ1-3	TRBV3-1	ASSQVFKGSSGNTIY
TRBJ2-6	TRBV28	ASSLAVPGANVLT
TRBJ1-5	TRBV19	ASRDRRANQPQH
TRBJ2-5	TRBV12-3/TRBV12-4	ASIQSGRGETQY
TRBJ2-7	TRBV12-3/TRBV12-4	ASSFSGGVHEQY
TRBJ1-1	TRBV7-2	ASKDLETEAF
TRBJ2-3	TRBV4-1	ASSQVSYRADTQY
TRBJ1-6	TRBV3-1	ASSFQGDGSPLH
TRBJ2-3	TRBV27	ASSSPRGLRTDTQY
TRBJ2-3	TRBV7-9	ASSPSGQSVNTQY
TRBJ2-7	TRBV11-1	ASGRGGVYSELY
TRBJ1-1	TRBV2	ASRQRNTEAF
TRBJ2-7	TRBV20-1	SARDLGDRGEQY
TRBJ2-2	TRBV4-1	ASSQDLFGLAGAGELF
TRBJ1-2	TRBV20-1	SARDRGGTNYGYT
TRBJ2-2	TRBV12-3/TRBV12-4	ASRPDRGAGELF
TRBJ1-3	TRBV28	ASTLRGGTGNTIY
TRBJ1-2	TRBV7-9	ASSFKDHYGYT
TRBJ2-7	TRBV5-1	ASRGLGQGIYEQY
TRBJ1-5	TRBV18	ASSPSMTYSNQPQH
TRBJ2-4	TRBV7-2	ASSPNPSDKNIQY
TRBJ1-1	TRBV12-5	ASGLILNRGTEAF
TRBJ2-5	TRBV20-1	SARDWGRQETQY